This T cell receptor (beta chain) was recorded in a study of blood T cell repertoires in COVID-19 (TCRdb year 2020). Looking at the study overall: The collaborator samples originated in the United States, Italy and Spain and spanned the acute and convalescent phases of COVID-19. The prospective study material was composed of cDNA or gDNA derived from T cells, B-cell-depleted T cells, or PBMCs. Subjects who had been exposed to COVID-19, were actively infected with it, or had recovered from it provided the deeply sampled blood TCRbeta repertoires that made up the dataset. The repertoires were made available in a free public database intended to serve as a resource for research on the immune response to SARS-CoV-2. The samples were drawn from two sources: the first 160 participants of the ongoing ImmuneRACE study, and 950 to 1,500 subjects contributed by 6 global collaborators. Sample metadata almost always included a de-identified subject ID, COVID-19 status, age in years and sex. Where HLA class I and class II types were available, the types were taken from metadata supplied by the sample provider, not from assay-based typing. Study-wide conclusions, independent of this receptor: The amount of clinical and demographic metadata varied by source and participant and was provided uncurated.

Inclusive of the bounding cysteine and phenylalanine, the CDR3 is 13 residues long. Left in the record is the CDR3 DNA by itself, 39 bases read in frame from the first base. From a lookup of the germline V gene, CDR1 and CDR2 are SGHAT and FQNNGV. From V the trimming removes 4 bases and from J it removes 10 bases, while the gene matches leave 6 bases of the junction unaccounted for. The immunoSEQ Assay, a bias-controlled multiplex PCR, was used to amplify TCRbeta CDR3 regions from genomic DNA. In the original analysis: Nucleated cell counts per sample were estimated from amplification of reference gene primers within the assay. Sequence reads were collapsed and filtered to measure the absolute abundance of every unique TCRbeta CDR3 rearrangement. For each sample, productive Simpson clonality was calculated as the square root of Simpson's diversity index over productive rearrangements. TCRdb obtained this table from immuneACCESS and retained in-frame rearrangements with V and J assigned. These tables miss some clones; where compared with another copy, unresolved V genes account for less than half of the shortfall, and the remainder is unexplained. V, J and clone size reflect that table, while D and trimming were determined from the DNA. The sample table contains about 120,000 clones; only one count was recorded for 82% of them. Of the sample, roughly 4.3% is held by the ten largest clones.

The collaborating institutions used their own protocols to collect whole blood in K2EDTA tubes. Collaborator samples were shipped for TCRbeta analysis as frozen whole blood, isolated PBMCs, or DNA extracted from either sample type. Concerning this clone: Its antigen is still unknown. Per-base quality was not reported, and no clone a single base away is much larger than it.

In this chain, TRBV11-2 is recombined with TRBJ2-1; 8 central bases correspond to TRBD2. The sample comprised peripheral blood. This clonotype was obtained from a woman aged 70 to 79 with acute or convalescent COVID-19. The CDR3 corresponds to CASSSGVAGEQFF. The DNA sequence reads TGTGCCAGCAGCTCTGGAGTAGCGGGGGAGCAGTTCTTC.